A single sample is the source of the 30 T cell receptor beta chains below, sequenced in a study of T cell responses to AZD1222 COVID-19 vaccine. Assay used: immunoSEQ multiplex PCR; TCRdb lists only in-frame clones, some missing. Of some 83,000 clones in the sample, around 88% are singletons; the top ten hold 8.7%. This sample comprised peripheral blood, obtained on day 0 of AZD1222 vaccination. Receptors were obtained from an adult in good health.

CDR3 nucleotides: TGTGCCAGCGGCCCCGAATTGAACATTCAGTACTTC. Translating it yields CASGPELNIQYF. The chain is built from TRBV2 and TRBJ2-4; D ambiguous. Germline values: CDR1 SNHLY, CDR2 FYNNEI. V was cut by 8 bases and J by 7 bases, with 12 bases left in between. CDR3 size: 12 residues.

The chain links TRBV29-1 to TRBJ1-1; no definite D call. Germline CDR1 reads SQVTM; CDR2 reads ANQGSEA. V was cut by 7 bases and J by 5 bases, with 20 bases left in between. CDR3 length: 14 amino acids. CDR3 coding DNA: TGCAGCGCACCCATATGGGGTGGTCGTACTGAAGCTTTCTTT. Translated, it gives CSAPIWGGRTEAFF.

J is TRBJ1-1 and V is TRBV9; D is uncertain. Germline CDR1 reads SGDLS; CDR2 reads YYNGEE. The germline V and J ends were trimmed by 3 bases and 1 base, with 13 bases remaining between them. This CDR3 contains 15 residues. This CDR3 reads CASSADPVTNTEAFF. In nucleotides, the CDR3 is TGTGCCAGCAGCGCAGACCCGGTCACGAACACTGAAGCTTTCTTT.

The chain joins TRBV15 to TRBJ1-5, with D maybe TRBD1 (5 bases). The CDR3 covers 17 residues. With 0 bases removed from V and 11 bases from J, the gap between germline ends came to 23 bases. Germline CDR1 and CDR2: LNHNV and YYDKDF (reference sequence). The CDR3 DNA is TGTGCCACCAGCAGAGAGATGGACATCTCACTCGGCGTGGCCCAGCATTTT. As protein: CATSREMDISLGVAQHF.

This clone was seen once. The chain recombines TRBV25-1 with TRBJ1-6, with TRBD1 as a possible D gene (6 bases). V dropped 5 bases and J dropped 6 bases, with 11 bases sitting between them. The CDR3 is 14 amino acids. Germline values: CDR1 MGHDK, CDR2 SYGVNS. CDR3 DNA: TGTGCCAGCAGTTACAGGGCTTCTAATTCACCCCTCCACTTT. The encoded protein is CASSYRASNSPLHF.

This sequence joins TRBV9 and TRBJ1-3; D not resolved. CDR1 is SGDLS, CDR2 YYNGEE, per germline. The CDR3 spans 14 residues. Trimming cost V 0 bases and J 3 bases, with 7 bases left between them. CDR3 protein: CASSVAAGGNTIYF. For the CDR3, the DNA is TGTGCCAGCAGCGTAGCTGCAGGTGGAAACACCATATATTTT. Drawing the rest from reference TRBV9 and TRBJ1-3, the complete variable domain is DSGVTQTPKHLITATGQRVTLRCSPRSGDLSVYWYQQSLDQGLQFLIQYYNGEERAKGNILERFSAQQFPDLHSELNLSSLELGDSALYFCASSVAAGGNTIYFGEGSWLTVV.

The CDR3 region is CASSLVVRGVGPYNEQFF. For the CDR3, the DNA is TGTGCCAGCAGCTTAGTGGTACGGGGGGTCGGTCCCTACAATGAGCAGTTCTTC. V usage is TRBV7-2 and J usage is TRBJ2-1, with 7 bases matching TRBD2. The CDR3 sequence is 18 residues long. Germline V lookup: CDR1 SGHTA, CDR2 FQGNSA. J lost 2 bases, V lost 1 base, and 11 bases had no gene match.

This clone was found once. J is TRBJ2-2 and V is TRBV7-9; 11 bases align to TRBD2. The CDR3 is made up of 17 amino acids. Germline loops: CDR1 SEHNR, CDR2 FQNEAQ (reference sequence). V was clipped by 1 base and J by 1 base; unmatched bases: 2. CDR3 amino acids: CASSLGLAGLNTGELFF. In nucleotides, the CDR3 is TGTGCCAGCAGCTTAGGACTAGCGGGATTGAACACCGGGGAGCTGTTTTTT.

V is TRBV27 and J is TRBJ1-2, with TRBD1 as a possible D gene (5 bases). The CDR3 contains 14 residues. Per germline, CDR1 MNHEY and CDR2 SMNVEV (reference sequence). Trimming shortened V by 6 bases and J by 3 bases, and 14 bases separated the two germline ends. The CDR3 nucleotides are TGTGCCAGCAGCCCTCTGGGGGGGTACTATGGCTACACCTTC. Encoded protein: CASSPLGGYYGYTF.

The chain couples TRBV28 to TRBJ1-4; TRBD1 matches at 7 bases. The V gene end was trimmed by 6 bases and the J gene end by 2 bases; junction bases not matched to a gene: 6. The CDR3 loop spans 15 amino acids. The V gene's germline CDR1 is MDHEN and CDR2 SYDVKM. CDR3 sequence (DNA): TGTGCCAGCAGCCCACAGGGGAATACTAATGAAAAACTGTTTTTT. Its protein is CASSPQGNTNEKLFF. The variable domain in full, with the rest retrieved from reference TRBV28 and TRBJ1-4, is DVKVTQSSRYLVKRTGEKVFLECVQDMDHENMFWYRQDPGLGLRLIYFSYDVKMKEKGDIPEGYSVSREKKERFSLILESASTNQTSMYLCASSPQGNTNEKLFFGSGTQLSVL.

This chain joins TRBV28 and TRBJ1-5; possible D gene TRBD1, 6 bases. Trimming cost V 1 base and J 6 bases, with 10 bases left between them. The germline gives CDR1 MDHEN, CDR2 SYDVKM. This CDR3 region has 14 residues. The CDR3 reads CASSLSGDRQPQHF. In DNA form, the CDR3 reads TGTGCCAGCAGTTTATCAGGGGACCGTCAGCCCCAGCATTTT. The full variable domain, rest sourced from reference TRBV28 and TRBJ1-5, is DVKVTQSSRYLVKRTGEKVFLECVQDMDHENMFWYRQDPGLGLRLIYFSYDVKMKEKGDIPEGYSVSREKKERFSLILESASTNQTSMYLCASSLSGDRQPQHFGDGTRLSIL.

V gene TRBV7-9 combines with J gene TRBJ2-3; TRBD2 aligns across 13 bases. Losses at the gene ends were 4 bases for V and 1 base for J; bases not matched to a gene: 2. The length of the CDR3 is 16 residues. Per germline, CDR1 SEHNR and CDR2 FQNEAQ (reference sequence). CDR3 amino acids: CASSSGTSGGTDTQYF. The CDR3 bases are TGTGCCAGCAGCTCCGGGACTAGCGGGGGCACAGATACGCAGTATTTT.

The chain combines TRBV19 with TRBJ2-1; 8 nucleotides align to TRBD2. Germline V CDR1 and CDR2: LNHDA, SQIVND (reference sequence). The CDR3 is made up of 16 amino acids. Trimming at V came to 5 bases and at J to 6 bases, leaving 12 bases not matched to a gene. The CDR3 loop reads CASSEEGSGGVNEQFF. CDR3 sequence (DNA): TGTGCCAGTAGTGAGGAGGGCAGCGGGGGAGTCAATGAGCAGTTCTTC.

The chain links TRBV24-1 to TRBJ2-7; D may be TRBD1 (6 bases). The CDR3 is 14 amino acids. Trimming shortened V by 4 bases and J by 2 bases, and 11 bases separated the two germline ends. Germline V CDR1 and CDR2: KGHDR, SFDVKD. CDR3 protein: CATSEGQGPYEQYF. The DNA of the CDR3 is TGTGCCACCAGTGAGGGGCAGGGGCCCTACGAGCAGTACTTC.

This clone was observed a few times. This chain joins TRBV7-6 and TRBJ2-7, with 7 bases lining up with TRBD1. Germline V lookup: CDR1 SGHVS, CDR2 FNYEAQ. CDR3 length: 14 residues. The V and J ends lost 1 base and 3 bases, in that order; junction bases with no gene match: 3. The CDR3 region has the DNA TGTGCCAGCAGCTTAGGGGACAGTAACTACGAGCAGTACTTC. It specifies CASSLGDSNYEQYF.

The gene calls are TRBV28 and TRBJ1-1; D gene unclear. Germline V gene data show CDR1 as MDHEN and CDR2 as SYDVKM. Trimming pared 6 bases from V and 1 base from J, leaving 18 bases between. The CDR3 consists of 16 residues. The CDR3 loop is CASSPLSLAGNTEAFF. The CDR3 DNA reads as TGTGCCAGCAGCCCCCTAAGTTTGGCAGGGAACACTGAAGCTTTCTTT.

This chain links TRBV5-1 with TRBJ1-6; 7 bases are a match to TRBD1. CDR1 is SGHRS, CDR2 YFSETQ, per germline. The CDR3 totals 16 residues. V lost 4 bases and J lost 2; bases outside the gene matches: 6. CDR3 amino acids: CASSPGQATYNSPLHF. In DNA, the CDR3 is TGCGCCAGCAGCCCAGGACAGGCTACCTATAATTCACCCCTCCACTTT.

The chain recombines TRBV5-1 with TRBJ2-7, with TRBD1 matching 7 bases. Germline assignment: CDR1 SGHRS and CDR2 YFSETQ. CDR3 length: 15 residues. After removal of 6 bases from V and 0 bases from J, the junction contained 9 bases not matched to a gene. The CDR3 DNA sequence: TGCGCCAGCACCCTCGGGACAGCAAGCTCCTACGAGCAGTACTTC. It yields the protein CASTLGTASSYEQYF.

The chain recombines TRBV5-1 with TRBJ1-4; D not resolved. CDR1 is SGHRS, CDR2 YFSETQ, per germline. Between the trimmed V and J ends, which lost 1 base and 8 bases, there was a span of 9 bases. This CDR3 region has 13 residues. The CDR3 region is CASSLYGSEKLFF. The DNA for the CDR3 is TGCGCCAGCAGCTTGTACGGGAGCGAAAAACTGTTTTTT.

The rearrangement joins TRBV7-2 to TRBJ2-7; TRBD2 matches at 10 bases. Germline assignment: CDR1 SGHTA and CDR2 FQGNSA. The CDR3 is made up of 16 amino acids. The V segment lost 0 bases and the J segment 7 bases; nucleotides outside the gene matches: 9. The CDR3: CASSLAPGTSVKEQYF. The DNA of the CDR3 is TGTGCCAGCAGCTTAGCCCCCGGGACTAGCGTAAAAGAGCAGTACTTC.

The V call is TRBV30, the J call TRBJ1-5; 7 bases match TRBD1. Per germline, CDR1 GTSNPN and CDR2 SVGIG (reference sequence). Trimming cost V 5 bases and J 3 bases; bases outside gene matches: 13. The CDR3 sequence is 16 residues long. This CDR3 reads CAWSKGGTSNNQPQHF. The CDR3 nucleotides are TGTGCCTGGTCCAAAGGGGGCACCTCCAACAATCAGCCCCAGCATTTT.

The chain is built from TRBV6-5 and TRBJ2-3; possible D gene TRBD1, 6 bases. The CDR3 has 15 amino acids. Trimming took off 5 bases at V and 0 bases at J, with 12 bases between the two ends. Germline V gene data show CDR1 as MNHEY and CDR2 as SVGAGI. The CDR3 loop is CASSPQGSSTDTQYF. For the CDR3, the DNA is TGTGCCAGCAGTCCCCAGGGGTCTAGCACAGATACGCAGTATTTT.

The chain uses TRBV14 and TRBJ2-1, with TRBD1 identical over 9 bases. The CDR3 spans 20 residues. The V gene's germline CDR1 is SGHDN and CDR2 FVKESK. Trimming removed 1 base from V and 0 bases from J; junction bases left unmatched: 13. CDR3 in DNA: TGTGCCAGCAGCCAAGCTAAGGGACAGGGAATAGATAGCTCCTACAATGAGCAGTTCTTC. Translated, it gives CASSQAKGQGIDSSYNEQFF.

The chain links TRBV2 to TRBJ1-6, with D uncertain. The CDR3 totals 15 residues. Germline V gene sequence: CDR1 SNHLY, CDR2 FYNNEI. The ends were cut back, 4 bases at V and 5 bases at J, with 12 bases in the middle. The CDR3 nucleotides are TGTGCCAGCAGTGTGCAAGGTCCCGATAATTCACCCCTCCACTTT. This sequence encodes CASSVQGPDNSPLHF.

This rearrangement joins TRBV28 to TRBJ2-7; 8 nucleotides match TRBD1. The CDR3 extends over 14 amino acids. The germline CDR1 and CDR2 sequences are MDHEN and SYDVKM. V lost 5 bases, J lost 2 bases, and 5 bases stayed unmatched. This CDR3 is CASSHGQGPYEQYF. CDR3 nucleotide sequence: TGTGCCAGCAGTCACGGACAGGGCCCCTACGAGCAGTACTTC. Supplemented by reference TRBV28 and TRBJ2-7, the full variable domain reads DVKVTQSSRYLVKRTGEKVFLECVQDMDHENMFWYRQDPGLGLRLIYFSYDVKMKEKGDIPEGYSVSREKKERFSLILESASTNQTSMYLCASSHGQGPYEQYFGPGTRLTVT.

V gene TRBV28 combines with J gene TRBJ2-3; perhaps TRBD2 as D (6 bases). Trimming removed 2 bases at V and 1 base at J, with 13 bases between. The CDR3 runs to 16 residues. Germline-derived CDR1 and CDR2 are MDHEN and SYDVKM. The CDR3 region has the DNA TGTGCCAGCAGTTTAAGGAGGGCCAAGGGCACAGATACGCAGTATTTT. It codes for CASSLRRAKGTDTQYF.

This clone showed up just a few times. The V and J genes are TRBV5-1 and TRBJ1-2; 8 bases line up with TRBD1. The CDR3 has 14 amino acids. Germline V gene lookup returns CDR1 SGHRS and CDR2 YFSETQ. With 1 base clipped from V and 6 bases from J, the junction kept 5 bases outside the gene matches. The CDR3, as DNA: TGCGCCAGCAGCTTGCCAGGGGGCGAGGATGGCTACACCTTC. It is translated as CASSLPGGEDGYTF.

The rearrangement uses TRBV15 and TRBJ2-1, with D possibly matching TRBD2 (6 bases). V was shortened by 0 bases and J by 10 bases, with 10 bases between the two germline ends. CDR1 is LNHNV, CDR2 YYDKDF, per germline (reference sequence). The CDR3 length is 13 residues. The CDR3 spells CATSRDLAEEQFF. CDR3 nucleotides: TGTGCCACCAGCAGAGACTTAGCGGAAGAGCAGTTCTTC. The full variable domain, with the rest looked up from reference TRBV15 and TRBJ2-1, is DAMVIQNPRYQVTQFGKPVTLSCSQTLNHNVMYWYQQKSSQAPKLLFHYYDKDFNNEADTPDNFQSRRPNTSFCFLDIRSPGLGDTAMYLCATSRDLAEEQFFGPGTRLTVL.

The chain recombines TRBV2 with TRBJ2-3; D may correspond to TRBD1 or TRBD2 (6 bases each). The CDR3 loop spans 16 amino acids. Germline CDR1 reads SNHLY; CDR2 reads FYNNEI. V lost 1 base to trimming and J lost 2 bases, with 13 bases between them. The CDR3 DNA follows: TGTGCCAGCAGTGAAGTTGGTAGGGGGGCCACAGATACGCAGTATTTT. Its protein product is CASSEVGRGATDTQYF.

This chain uses TRBV6-5 with TRBJ1-6; D perhaps matches TRBD1 (6 bases). This CDR3 has 15 amino acids. The germline V and J ends were trimmed by 6 bases and 10 bases, with 19 bases remaining between them. Per the germline V gene, CDR1 is MNHEY and CDR2 is SVGAGI. The CDR3: CASSPGAGARSPLHF. In nucleotides, the CDR3 is TGTGCCAGCAGCCCGGGTGCGGGGGCGCGATCACCCCTCCACTTT.